This TCR beta chain appears in the sequencing data of a study of T-cell reconstitution after alpha-beta-depleted transplantation in children. General study points: Fresh T-cell production supplied most of the T-cell counts and diversity seen one year after transplant. Two months or so post-transplant, alpha-beta T cells reportedly derived from several hundred expanded graft clones. It was surviving recipient T cells and thymic progenitors that gave some patients high TCRbeta diversity at day 60.

Trimming took 3 bases from V and 0 from J, leaving 11 bases between them. From germline, CDR1 is MDHEN and CDR2 SYDVKM. The CDR3 contains 15 residues. This clonotype was detected only a few times. What it binds is unknown. Unique molecular identifiers were built into the TCRbeta library. MiXCR was run by TCRdb on the PCR reads, yielding one entry per CDR3 protein. The sample records 300,000 to 400,000 distinct CDR3 sequences, 15% to 20% being singletons. The source is a male patient between 2 and 10 years old who had a stem cell transplant for acute lymphoblastic leukemia, so the T cells may come from the graft donor. The sample here was PBMCs, mostly from graft donor cells, taken 360 days after TCRalphabeta/CD19-depleted stem cell transplant. The chain couples TRBV28 to TRBJ2-5; D not resolved. This CDR3 is CASSFASDYQETQYF. Here the CDR3 DNA reads TGTGCCAGCAGTTTTGCGTCAGACTACCAAGAGACCCAGTACTTC.